This record covers a single T cell receptor beta chain. The data derive from a study of beta chain features in type 1 diabetes. Study-wide background: Age and gender were similar between patients and healthy donors, as were cell yields.

Expressed TCRB transcripts were sequenced because the isolated RNA had all been reverse transcribed beforehand. The table came from immunoSEQ multiplex PCR; TCRdb's copy has only in-frame clones and leaves some out. This sample has 600,000 to 650,000 clones, with 15% to 17% found just once. J gave up 0 bases and V 5 bases, and 9 bases lay outside the gene matches. This CDR3 comprises 17 residues. Germline CDR1 SEHNR, CDR2 FQNEAQ (reference sequence). The chain has TRBV7-9 and TRBJ2-1, with 8 nucleotides matching TRBD2. The sequence was obtained from a man younger than 35 in good health. Sequencing was performed on naive CD4+ T cells from blood. CDR3 DNA: TGTGCCAGCAGCCGCTGGACTAGCAGACGCTCCTACAATGAGCAGTTCTTC. It codes for CASSRWTSRRSYNEQFF.